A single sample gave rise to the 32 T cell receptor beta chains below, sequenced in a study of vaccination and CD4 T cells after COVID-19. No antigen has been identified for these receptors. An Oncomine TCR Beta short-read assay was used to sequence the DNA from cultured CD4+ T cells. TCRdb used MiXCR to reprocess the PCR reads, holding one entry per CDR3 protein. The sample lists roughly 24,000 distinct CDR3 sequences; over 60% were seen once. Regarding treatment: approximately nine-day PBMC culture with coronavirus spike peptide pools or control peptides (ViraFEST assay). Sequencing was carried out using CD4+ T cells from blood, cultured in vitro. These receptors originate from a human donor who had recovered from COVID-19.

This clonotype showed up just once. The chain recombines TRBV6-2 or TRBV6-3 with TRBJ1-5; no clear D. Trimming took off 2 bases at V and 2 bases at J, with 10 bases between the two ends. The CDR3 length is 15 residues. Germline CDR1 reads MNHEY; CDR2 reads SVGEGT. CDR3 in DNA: TGTGCCAGCAGTTACGGAGGTTTGGGCAATCAGCCCCAGCATTTT. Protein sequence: CASSYGGLGNQPQHF.

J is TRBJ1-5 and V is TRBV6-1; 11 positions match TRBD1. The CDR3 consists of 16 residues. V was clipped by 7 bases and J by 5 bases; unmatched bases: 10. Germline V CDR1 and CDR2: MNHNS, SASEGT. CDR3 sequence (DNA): TGTGCCAGCATTGGTTGGGGGGGACAGGGGGATCAGCCCCAGCATTTT. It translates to CASIGWGGQGDQPQHF.

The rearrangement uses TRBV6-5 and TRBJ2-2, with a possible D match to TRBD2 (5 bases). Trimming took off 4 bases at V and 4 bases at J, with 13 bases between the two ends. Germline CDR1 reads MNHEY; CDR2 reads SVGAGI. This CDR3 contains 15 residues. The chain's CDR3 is CASSWRAVGTGELFF. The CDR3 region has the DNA TGTGCCAGCAGTTGGAGAGCGGTCGGCACCGGGGAGCTGTTTTTT.

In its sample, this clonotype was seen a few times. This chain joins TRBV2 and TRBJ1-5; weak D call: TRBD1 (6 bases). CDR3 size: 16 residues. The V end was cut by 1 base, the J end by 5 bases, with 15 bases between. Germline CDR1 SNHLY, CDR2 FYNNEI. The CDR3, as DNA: TGTGCCAGCAGTGAAGAGGGGGGGATCTACGATCAGCCCCAGCATTTT. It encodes CASSEEGGIYDQPQHF.

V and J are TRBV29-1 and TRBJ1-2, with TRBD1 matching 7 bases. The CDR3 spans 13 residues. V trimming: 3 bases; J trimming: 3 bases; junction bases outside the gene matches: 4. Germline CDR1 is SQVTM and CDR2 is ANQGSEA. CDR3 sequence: CSVESDRDYGYTF. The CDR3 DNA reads TGCAGCGTTGAGTCCGACAGGGACTATGGCTACACCTTC. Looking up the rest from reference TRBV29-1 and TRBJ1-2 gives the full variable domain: SAVISQKPSRDICQRGTSLTIQCQVDSQVTMMFWYRQQPGQSLTLIATANQGSEATYESGFVIDKFPISRPNLTFSTLTVSNMSPEDSSIYLCSVESDRDYGYTFGSGTRLTVV.

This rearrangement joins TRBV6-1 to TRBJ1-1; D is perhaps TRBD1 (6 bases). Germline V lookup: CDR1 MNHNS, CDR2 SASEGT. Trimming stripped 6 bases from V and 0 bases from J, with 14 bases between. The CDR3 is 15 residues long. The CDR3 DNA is TGTGCCAGCAGAAAACAAGGACAGATGAACACTGAAGCTTTCTTT. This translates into CASRKQGQMNTEAFF.

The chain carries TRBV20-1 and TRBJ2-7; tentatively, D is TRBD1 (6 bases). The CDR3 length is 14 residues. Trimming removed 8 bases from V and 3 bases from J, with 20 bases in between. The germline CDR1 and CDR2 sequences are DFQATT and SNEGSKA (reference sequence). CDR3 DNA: TGCAGTCCCCAATTACCCCAGGGGCGCTACGAGCAGTACTTC. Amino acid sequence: CSPQLPQGRYEQYF.

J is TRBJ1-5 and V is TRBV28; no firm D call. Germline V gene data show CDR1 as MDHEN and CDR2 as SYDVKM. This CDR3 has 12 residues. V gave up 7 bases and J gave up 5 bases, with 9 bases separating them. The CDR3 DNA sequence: TGTGCCAGCACCTTCGGGTATCAGCCCCAGCATTTT. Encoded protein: CASTFGYQPQHF.

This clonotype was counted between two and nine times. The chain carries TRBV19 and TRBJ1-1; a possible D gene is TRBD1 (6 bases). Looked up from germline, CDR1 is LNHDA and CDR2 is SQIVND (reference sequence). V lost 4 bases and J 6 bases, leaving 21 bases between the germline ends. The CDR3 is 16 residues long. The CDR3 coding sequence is TGTGCCAGTAGTAGAATACCACAGGGATCTATGGCTGAAGCTTTCTTT. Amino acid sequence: CASSRIPQGSMAEAFF.

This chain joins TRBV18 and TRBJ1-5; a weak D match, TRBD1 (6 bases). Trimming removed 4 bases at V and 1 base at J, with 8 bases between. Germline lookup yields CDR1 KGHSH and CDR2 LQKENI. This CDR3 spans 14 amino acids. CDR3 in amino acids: CASSRTESNQPQHF. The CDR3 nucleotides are TGTGCCAGCTCACGGACAGAGAGCAATCAGCCCCAGCATTTT.

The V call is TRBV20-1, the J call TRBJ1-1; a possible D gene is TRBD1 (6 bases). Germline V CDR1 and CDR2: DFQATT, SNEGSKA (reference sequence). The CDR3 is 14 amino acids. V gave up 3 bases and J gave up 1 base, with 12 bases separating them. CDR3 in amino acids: CSARGGPSNTEAFF. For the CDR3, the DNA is TGCAGTGCTAGGGGGGGGCCATCGAACACTGAAGCTTTCTTT.

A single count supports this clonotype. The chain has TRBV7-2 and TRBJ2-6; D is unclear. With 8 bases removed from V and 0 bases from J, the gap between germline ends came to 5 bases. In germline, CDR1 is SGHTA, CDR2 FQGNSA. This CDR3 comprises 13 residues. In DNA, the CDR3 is TGTGCCAGCGCCGGCTCTGGGGCCAACGTCCTGACTTTC. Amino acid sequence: CASAGSGANVLTF.

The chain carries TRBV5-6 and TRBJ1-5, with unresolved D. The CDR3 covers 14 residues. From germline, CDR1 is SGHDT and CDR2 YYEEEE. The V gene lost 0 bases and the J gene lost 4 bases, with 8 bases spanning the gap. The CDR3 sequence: CASSLGSINQPQHF. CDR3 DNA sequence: TGTGCCAGCAGCTTGGGGTCCATAAATCAGCCCCAGCATTTT.

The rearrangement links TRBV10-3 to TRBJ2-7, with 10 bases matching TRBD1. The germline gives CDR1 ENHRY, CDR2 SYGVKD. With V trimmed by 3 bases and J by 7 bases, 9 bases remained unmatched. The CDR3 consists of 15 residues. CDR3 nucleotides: TGTGCCATCAGTGATCAAGGGACAGGGGTGGTAGAGCAGTACTTC. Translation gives CAISDQGTGVVEQYF.

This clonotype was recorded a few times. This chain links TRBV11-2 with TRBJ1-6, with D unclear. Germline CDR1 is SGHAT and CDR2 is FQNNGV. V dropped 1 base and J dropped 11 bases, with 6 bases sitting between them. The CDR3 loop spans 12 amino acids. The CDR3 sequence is CASSLVGAPLHF. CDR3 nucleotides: TGTGCCAGCAGCTTAGTAGGCGCACCCCTCCACTTT.

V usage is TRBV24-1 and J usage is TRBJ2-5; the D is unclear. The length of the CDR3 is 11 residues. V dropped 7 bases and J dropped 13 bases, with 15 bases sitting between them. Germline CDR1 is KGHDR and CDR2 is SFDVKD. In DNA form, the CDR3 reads TGTGCCACCAGCGCGGTGGGAAACTTGTACTTC. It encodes CATSAVGNLYF.

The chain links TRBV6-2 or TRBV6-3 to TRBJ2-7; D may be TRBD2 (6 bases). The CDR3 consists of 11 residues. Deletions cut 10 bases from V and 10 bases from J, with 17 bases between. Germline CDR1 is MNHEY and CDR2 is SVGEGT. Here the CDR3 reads CATLGGAEQYF. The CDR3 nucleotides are TGTGCCACCCTGGGAGGTGCGGAACAGTACTTC.

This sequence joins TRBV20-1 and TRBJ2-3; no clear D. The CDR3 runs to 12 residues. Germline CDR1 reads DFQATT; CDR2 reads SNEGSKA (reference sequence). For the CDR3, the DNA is TGCCGCCCGAGGTCGAGCACAGATACGCAGTATTTT. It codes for CRPRSSTDTQYF.

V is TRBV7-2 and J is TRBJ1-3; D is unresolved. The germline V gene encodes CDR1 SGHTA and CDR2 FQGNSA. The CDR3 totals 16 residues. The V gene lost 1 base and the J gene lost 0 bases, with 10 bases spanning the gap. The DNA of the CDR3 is TGTGCCAGCAGCTTAGTCGTGCGAGACTCTGGAAACACCATATATTTT. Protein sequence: CASSLVVRDSGNTIYF.

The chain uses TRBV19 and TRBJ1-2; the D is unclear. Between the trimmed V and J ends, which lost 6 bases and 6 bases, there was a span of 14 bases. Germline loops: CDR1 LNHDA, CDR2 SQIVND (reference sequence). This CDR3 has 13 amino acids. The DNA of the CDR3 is TGTGCCAGTAGCACGCCGGCAGGTAATGGCTACACCTTC. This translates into CASSTPAGNGYTF.

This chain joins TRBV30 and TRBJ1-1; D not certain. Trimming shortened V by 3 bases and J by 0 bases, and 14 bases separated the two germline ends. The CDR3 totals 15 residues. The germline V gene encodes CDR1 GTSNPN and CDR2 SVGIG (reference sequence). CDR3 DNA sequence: TGTGCCTGGAGGGCCCGGGGATTCATGAACACTGAAGCTTTCTTT. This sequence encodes CAWRARGFMNTEAFF.

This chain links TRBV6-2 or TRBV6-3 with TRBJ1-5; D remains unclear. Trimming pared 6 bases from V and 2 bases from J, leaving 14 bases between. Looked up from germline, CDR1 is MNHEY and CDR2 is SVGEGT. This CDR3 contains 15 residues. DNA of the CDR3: TGTGCCAGCAGGTCAGGTTCTGGGGGCAATCAGCCCCAGCATTTT. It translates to CASRSGSGGNQPQHF.

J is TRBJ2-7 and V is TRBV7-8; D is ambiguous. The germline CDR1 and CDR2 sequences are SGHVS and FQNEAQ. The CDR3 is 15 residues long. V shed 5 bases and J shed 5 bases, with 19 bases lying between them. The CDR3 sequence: CASSPRLSRFHEQYF. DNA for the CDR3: TGTGCCAGCAGCCCCCGGTTGAGCCGGTTCCACGAGCAGTACTTC.

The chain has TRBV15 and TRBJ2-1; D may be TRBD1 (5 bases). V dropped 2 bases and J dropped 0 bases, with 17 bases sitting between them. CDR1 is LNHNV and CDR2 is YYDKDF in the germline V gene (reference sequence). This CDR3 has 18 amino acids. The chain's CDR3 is CATSRTMGPASSYNEQFF. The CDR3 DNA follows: TGTGCCACCAGCAGAACGATGGGGCCGGCAAGCTCCTACAATGAGCAGTTCTTC.

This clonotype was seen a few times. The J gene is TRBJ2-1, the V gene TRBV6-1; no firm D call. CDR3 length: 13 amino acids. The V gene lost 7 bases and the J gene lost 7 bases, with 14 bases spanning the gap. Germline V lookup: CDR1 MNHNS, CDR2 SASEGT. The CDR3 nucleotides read TGTGCCAGCACCCAAGTACATGGGAATGAGCAGTTCTTC. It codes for CASTQVHGNEQFF.

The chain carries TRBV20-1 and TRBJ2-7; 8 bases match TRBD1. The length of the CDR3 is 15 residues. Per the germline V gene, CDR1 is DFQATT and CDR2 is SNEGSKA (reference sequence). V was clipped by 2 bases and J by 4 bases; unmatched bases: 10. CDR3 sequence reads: CSARPRQGLIYEQYF. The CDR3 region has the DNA TGCAGTGCTAGACCCCGACAGGGGCTCATTTACGAGCAGTACTTC.

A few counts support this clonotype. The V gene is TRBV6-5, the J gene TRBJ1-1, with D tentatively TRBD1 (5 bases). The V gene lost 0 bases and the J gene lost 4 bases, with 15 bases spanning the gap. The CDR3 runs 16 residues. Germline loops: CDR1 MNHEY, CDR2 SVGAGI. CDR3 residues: CASSYSRIGGITEAFF. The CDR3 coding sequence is TGTGCCAGCAGTTACTCGAGGATCGGGGGGATCACTGAAGCTTTCTTT.

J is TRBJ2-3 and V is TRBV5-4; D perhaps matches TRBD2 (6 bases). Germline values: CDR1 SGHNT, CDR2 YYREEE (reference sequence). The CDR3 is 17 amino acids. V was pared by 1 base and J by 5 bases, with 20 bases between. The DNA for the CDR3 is TGTGCCAGCAGCTTGTTTCGATATCGGGAGTTGAAAGATACGCAGTATTTT. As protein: CASSLFRYRELKDTQYF.

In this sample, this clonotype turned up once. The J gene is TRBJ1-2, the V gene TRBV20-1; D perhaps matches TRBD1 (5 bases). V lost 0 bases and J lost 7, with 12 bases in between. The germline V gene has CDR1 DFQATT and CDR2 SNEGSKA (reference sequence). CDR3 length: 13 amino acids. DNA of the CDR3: TGCAGTGCTAGAGATTCCACAGGTGCTGGCTACACCTTC. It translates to CSARDSTGAGYTF.

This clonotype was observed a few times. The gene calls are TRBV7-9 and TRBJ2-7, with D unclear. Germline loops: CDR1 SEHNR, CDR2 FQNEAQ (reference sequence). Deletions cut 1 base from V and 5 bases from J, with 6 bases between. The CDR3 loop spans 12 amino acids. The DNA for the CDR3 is TGTGCCAGCAGCTTAGTGGACGACGAGCAGTACTTC. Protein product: CASSLVDDEQYF.

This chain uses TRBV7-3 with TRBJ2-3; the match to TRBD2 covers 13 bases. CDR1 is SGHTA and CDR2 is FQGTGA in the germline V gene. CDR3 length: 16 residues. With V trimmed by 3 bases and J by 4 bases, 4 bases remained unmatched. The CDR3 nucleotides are TGTGCCAGCAGCTTTTCTGGACTAGCGGGAGCAGATACGCAGTATTTT. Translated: CASSFSGLAGADTQYF.

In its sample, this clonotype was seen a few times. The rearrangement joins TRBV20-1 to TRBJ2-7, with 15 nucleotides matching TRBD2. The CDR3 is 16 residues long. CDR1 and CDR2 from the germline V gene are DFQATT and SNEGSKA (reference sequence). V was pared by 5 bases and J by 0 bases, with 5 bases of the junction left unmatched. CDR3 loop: CSARGTSGRTSYEQYF. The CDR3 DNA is TGCAGTGCTCGGGGGACTAGCGGGAGGACCTCCTACGAGCAGTACTTC.